The next 2 T cell receptor beta chains were all read from a single sample in a study of blood T cell repertoires in COVID-19. TCRdb's copy holds only in-frame clones and misses some; the assay was immunoSEQ multiplex PCR. This table has more than 100,000 clones, more than 75% appearing once. The sequenced material came from peripheral blood. These receptors came from a man aged 50-59 years with active COVID-19.

The chain has TRBV25-1 and TRBJ2-1, with D possibly matching TRBD1 (7 bases). Germline CDR1 MGHDK, CDR2 SYGVNS. The CDR3 totals 16 residues. Trimming removed 4 bases from V and 0 bases from J, with 13 bases in between. The CDR3 protein is CASSGQGGSSYNEQFF. In nucleotides, the CDR3 is TGTGCCAGCAGTGGCCAGGGGGGTAGCTCCTACAATGAGCAGTTCTTC.

This clone was detected only once. The V call is TRBV6-5, the J call TRBJ2-1; D unclear. Looked up from germline, CDR1 is MNHEY and CDR2 is SVGAGI. Trimming left V 6 bases short and J 0 bases short, with 9 bases between. CDR3 length equals 14 residues. The CDR3 DNA sequence: TGTGCCAGCAGGCGGATAAGCTCCTACAATGAGCAGTTCTTC. Its translation: CASRRISSYNEQFF.